This is a list of T cell receptor beta chains from one sample in a study of blood T cells in healthy people across ages. A single record per CDR3 protein comes from TCRdb applying MiXCR to the 5' RACE reads. The profile shows about 1.1 million distinct CDR3 sequences, 35% to 45% of them singletons. Sequenced sample: blood. These receptors all stem from a man younger than 35 in good health. The conserved cysteine and the conserved F or W are not part of the CDR3 here. Fields, in order: J gene, D gene, V gene, CDR3 protein. The D gene is left open where the match is weak.

J: TRBJ2-1; D: TRBD1; V: TRBV10-3; CDR3: AIKSGTGEWNEQF
J: NA; D: TRBD1; V: TRBV6-1; CDR3: AGSEPSGTGYEQY
J: TRBJ2-1; D: TRBD2; V: TRBV28; CDR3: ASSSLGLAAYNEQF
J: TRBJ1-2; D: NA; V: TRBV27; CDR3: ASSLQGTNYGHT
J: TRBJ1-5; D: NA; V: TRBV7-9; CDR3: ASSLDGLGQPQH
J: TRBJ1-3; D: NA; V: TRBV10-3; CDR3: AISESTLDTIY
J: TRBJ2-3; D: NA; V: TRBV7-2; CDR3: ANSLGLPWRADTQY
J: TRBJ1-5; D: TRBD1; V: TRBV6-6; CDR3: AGMGQGKNQPQH
J: TRBJ2-5; D: NA; V: TRBV29-1; CDR3: SVESGTSNEQY
J: TRBJ1-2; D: NA; V: TRBV12-3/TRBV12-4; CDR3: ASSLRGARGYT
J: TRBJ2-5; D: NA; V: TRBV7-2; CDR3: ASSVDGSSDNEQY
J: TRBJ2-1; D: TRBD1; V: TRBV12-3/TRBV12-4; CDR3: ASSMGQSFYNEQF
J: TRBJ1-6; D: NA; V: TRBV4-1; CDR3: ASSQPDRNNSPLH
J: TRBJ2-3; D: NA; V: TRBV25-1; CDR3: ASSAYTLDTQY
J: TRBJ1-3; D: NA; V: TRBV4-3; CDR3: ASSQDFPGQGNTIY
J: TRBJ2-3; D: NA; V: TRBV5-1; CDR3: VSSFSPPGQLYSTDTQY